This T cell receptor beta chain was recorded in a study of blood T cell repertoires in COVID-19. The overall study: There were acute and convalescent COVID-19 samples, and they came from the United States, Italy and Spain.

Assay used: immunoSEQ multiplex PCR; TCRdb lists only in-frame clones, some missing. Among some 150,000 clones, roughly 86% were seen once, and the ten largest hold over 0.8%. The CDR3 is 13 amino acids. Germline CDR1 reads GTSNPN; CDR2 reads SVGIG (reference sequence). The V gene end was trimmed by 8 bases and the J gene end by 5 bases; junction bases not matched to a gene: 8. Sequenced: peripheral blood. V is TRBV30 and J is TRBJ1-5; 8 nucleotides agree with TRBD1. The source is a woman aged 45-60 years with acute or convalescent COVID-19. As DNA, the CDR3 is TGTGCCATATCCGGGACAGGTCATCAGCCCCAGCATTTT. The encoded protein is CAISGTGHQPQHF. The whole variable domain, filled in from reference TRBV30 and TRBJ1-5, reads SQTIHQWPATLVQPVGSPLSLECTVEGTSNPNLYWYRQAAGRGLQLLFYSVGIGQISSEVPQNLSASRPQDRQFILSSKKLLLSDSGFYLCAISGTGHQPQHFGDGTRLSIL.